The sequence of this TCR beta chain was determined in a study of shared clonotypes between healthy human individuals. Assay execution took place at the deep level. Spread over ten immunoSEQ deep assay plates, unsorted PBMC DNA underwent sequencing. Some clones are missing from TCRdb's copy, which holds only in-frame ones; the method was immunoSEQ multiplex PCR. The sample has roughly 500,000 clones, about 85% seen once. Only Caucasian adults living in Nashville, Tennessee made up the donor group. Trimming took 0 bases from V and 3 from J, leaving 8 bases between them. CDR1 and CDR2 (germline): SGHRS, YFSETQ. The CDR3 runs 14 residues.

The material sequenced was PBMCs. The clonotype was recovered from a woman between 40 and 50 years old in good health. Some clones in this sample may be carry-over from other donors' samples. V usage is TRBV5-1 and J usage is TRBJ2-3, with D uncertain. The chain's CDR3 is CASSLEGQTDTQYF. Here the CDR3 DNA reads TGCGCCAGCAGCTTGGAGGGCCAAACAGATACGCAGTATTTT.